This T cell receptor (beta chain) was retrieved from a study of Ad26.COV2.S vaccination and SARS-CoV-2 variants. Whole-study context: Participants got Ad26.COV2.S intramuscularly, once or twice 56 days apart. Study-wide results and limits: There was a possibility that the TCR breadth and depth analyses underestimated total T cell responses.

Worth noting for this clone: Antigen: not known.

Treatment here: roughly 19 received Ad26.COV2.S at low or high dose, single or two shots; several received placebo; per-sample allocation not given. Day 63 after the first injection of vaccine or placebo was the sampling time. Libraries were prepared by immunoSEQ multiplex PCR; TCRdb keeps only in-frame clonotypes and omits some of them. This sample has over 250,000 clones, with around 87% found just once. CDR3 length: 15 residues. V gave up 4 bases and J gave up 0 bases, with 10 bases separating them. Germline V gives CDR1 SGDLS, CDR2 YYNGEE. The sequence derives from a person between 18 and 65 years old who received the Ad26.COV2.S COVID-19 vaccine or a placebo. The rearrangement uses TRBV9 and TRBJ2-2; a possible D gene is TRBD2 (5 bases). The sequenced sample was peripheral blood, obtained in a trial of Ad26.COV2.S vaccine versus placebo. The CDR3 DNA sequence: TGTGCCAGCAGCCCTAGCTGGGCGAACACCGGGGAGCTGTTTTTT. Translating it yields CASSPSWANTGELFF.